This is a list of T cell receptor beta chains from one sample in a study of cytomegalovirus exposure and HLA in healthy donors. Measured with immunoSEQ multiplex PCR; TCRdb has only the in-frame clones, and not every one. The sample has about 110,000 clones, 65% to 80% seen once. The sequencing sample was made of PBMCs. Source of these receptors: a human donor in good health. Each CDR3 is given with its conserved first and last residue. D genes are given only for firm matches. Not every row has a clone size; where given, it reads once, few, many or a size class.

TRBJ1-1	TRBV19	TRBD1	15	NA	CASSSRTGSNTEAFF	TGTGCCAGTAGTTCTAGGACAGGGTCGAACACTGAAGCTTTCTTT
TRBJ2-6	TRBV5-1	TRBD1	18	NA	CASSTGQGAFSGANVLTF	TGCGCCAGCAGCACGGGACAGGGGGCATTCTCTGGGGCCAACGTCCTGACTTTC
TRBJ2-1	TRBV5-1	TRBD2	17	NA	CASSLVKAGVGLGEQFF	TGCGCCAGCAGCTTGGTAAAAGCGGGAGTTGGACTCGGTGAGCAGTTCTTC
TRBJ2-1	TRBV7-8	NA	15	NA	CASSLAAGLYNEQFF	TGTGCCAGCAGCTTAGCAGCGGGTCTATACAATGAGCAGTTCTTC
TRBJ2-3	TRBV19	TRBD2	16	NA	CASSSAGRRGTDTQYF	TGTGCCAGTTCCTCAGCGGGAAGGAGGGGCACAGATACGCAGTATTTT
TRBJ2-7	TRBV28	NA	14	NA	CASSRSDSYYEQYF	TGTGCCAGCAGCCGCTCCGACAGTTACTACGAGCAGTACTTC
TRBJ1-5	TRBV30	NA	13	NA	CAWGTGINQPQHF	TGTGCCTGGGGAACAGGGATCAATCAGCCCCAGCATTTT
TRBJ2-7	TRBV28	NA	14	NA	CASSWTGGSYEQYF	TGTGCCAGCAGCTGGACCGGGGGCTCCTACGAGCAGTACTTC
TRBJ2-6	TRBV28	NA	12	NA	CATNTGANGLTF	TGTGCCACCAACACTGGGGCCAACGGCCTGACTTTC
TRBJ2-1	TRBV11-3	NA	12	NA	CASSSVYNEQFF	TGTGCCAGCAGCTCGGTCTACAATGAGCAGTTCTTC
TRBJ1-1	TRBV2	NA	14	NA	CASSEAVHRAEAFF	TGTGCCAGCAGTGAAGCGGTCCACAGGGCTGAAGCTTTCTTT
TRBJ2-7	TRBV14	NA	11	NA	CASSQALEQYF	TGTGCCAGCAGCCAAGCGCTCGAGCAGTACTTC
TRBJ2-1	TRBV2	NA	15	NA	CASSDYGTKYNEQFF	TGTGCCAGCAGTGATTACGGGACAAAATACAATGAGCAGTTCTTC
TRBJ2-7	TRBV29-1	TRBD1	14	few	CSVRLGQGTYEQYF	TGCAGCGTACGCCTAGGACAGGGAACCTACGAGCAGTACTTC
TRBJ2-1	TRBV5-5	TRBD2	17	NA	CASSFPGLAGSYNEQFF	TGTGCCAGCAGCTTTCCGGGACTAGCGGGATCCTACAATGAGCAGTTCTTC
TRBJ2-5	TRBV10-3	TRBD1	17	NA	CAISESSKQGEQETQYF	TGTGCCATCAGTGAATCGTCCAAACAGGGGGAACAAGAGACCCAGTACTTC
TRBJ1-3	TRBV6-1	TRBD1	15	once	CASSGGQGAGNTIYF	TGTGCCAGCAGTGGGGGACAGGGGGCTGGAAACACCATATATTTT
TRBJ2-3	TRBV7-6	TRBD2	14	NA	CASSLTSGTDTQYF	TGTGCCAGCAGCTTGACTAGCGGAACAGATACGCAGTATTTT
TRBJ1-1	TRBV10-3	NA	14	few	CAISPGPMNTEAFF	TGTGCCATCAGTCCGGGTCCCATGAACACTGAAGCTTTCTTT
TRBJ1-1	TRBV5-1	TRBD1	16	NA	CASSFGQGAWNTEAFF	TGCGCCAGCAGCTTTGGACAGGGGGCCTGGAACACTGAAGCTTTCTTT
TRBJ2-2	TRBV5-1	TRBD1	15	NA	CASSLAQGAPGELFF	TGCGCCAGCAGCTTGGCCCAGGGGGCGCCCGGGGAGCTGTTTTTT
TRBJ1-2	TRBV9	TRBD1	15	NA	CASSVVEGQGTGYTF	TGTGCCAGCAGCGTAGTGGAGGGACAGGGGACTGGCTACACCTTC
TRBJ2-1	TRBV5-6	TRBD2	17	NA	CASSLRTSGYSYNEQFF	TGTGCCAGCAGCCTTCGGACTAGCGGGTATTCCTACAATGAGCAGTTCTTC
TRBJ2-1	TRBV6-6	TRBD2	15	once	CASRQSGNPYNEQFF	TGTGCCAGCAGGCAGAGCGGGAACCCTTACAATGAGCAGTTCTTC
TRBJ2-7	TRBV28	TRBD1	15	NA	CASSFEGTGAYEQYF	TGTGCCAGCAGTTTTGAGGGGACAGGGGCCTACGAGCAGTACTTC
TRBJ1-3	TRBV5-6	NA	14	few	CASSLPGAGNTIYF	TGTGCCAGCAGCTTGCCAGGTGCTGGAAACACCATATATTTT
TRBJ2-7	TRBV11-2	NA	14	NA	CASTAGTAGYEQYF	TGTGCCAGCACCGCCGGGACTGCGGGCTACGAGCAGTACTTC
TRBJ2-7	TRBV14	NA	15	NA	CASSQEALGAYEQYF	TGTGCCAGCAGCCAAGAAGCCCTAGGAGCCTACGAGCAGTACTTC
TRBJ1-2	TRBV12-5	NA	13	once	CASGLGAGYGYTF	TGTGCTAGTGGTTTGGGGGCAGGCTATGGCTACACCTTC
TRBJ2-5	TRBV27	TRBD2	13	NA	CASRRLASETQYF	TGTGCCAGCAGACGACTAGCGAGTGAGACCCAGTACTTC
TRBJ2-1	TRBV28	TRBD2	17	NA	CASSQTSGLISYNEQFF	TGTGCCAGCAGCCAGACTAGCGGTCTCATCTCCTACAATGAGCAGTTCTTC
TRBJ1-4	TRBV5-5	TRBD1	15	NA	CASSSRDRPYEKLFF	TGTGCCAGCAGCTCCCGGGACAGGCCGTATGAAAAACTGTTTTTT